These 2 T cell receptor beta chains came from one sample sequenced in a study of beta chain features in type 1 diabetes. As every portion of the isolated RNA was reverse transcribed, the sequencing read expressed TCRB transcripts. Some clones are missing from TCRdb's copy, which holds only in-frame ones; the method was immunoSEQ multiplex PCR. The sample consists of 300,000 to 400,000 clones, 11% of them appearing once. The sequenced sample was naive CD4+ T cells from blood. The source is a woman aged 25 to 39 in good health.

This clone came up a few times. The chain combines TRBV11-2 with TRBJ2-3; the match to TRBD2 covers 14 bases. V was clipped by 6 bases and J by 6 bases; unmatched bases: 11. The germline V gene encodes CDR1 SGHAT and CDR2 FQNNGV. CDR3 length: 17 residues. CDR3 in DNA: TGTGCCAGCAGGAGGATCGGGACTAGCGGGAGTTTGGATACGCAGTATTTT. It encodes CASRRIGTSGSLDTQYF.

This clone came up a few times. The V call is TRBV2, the J call TRBJ2-7; tentative D call: TRBD1 (5 bases). The CDR3 spans 13 residues. Deletions cut 10 bases from V and 3 bases from J, with 16 bases between. Germline assignment: CDR1 SNHLY and CDR2 FYNNEI. The CDR3 bases are TGTGCCATCTTGTGGGGCGATATCTACGAGCAGTACTTC. Translation gives CAILWGDIYEQYF. The full variable domain, in which reference TRBV2 and TRBJ2-7 provide the parts outside the CDR3, is EPEVTQTPSHQVTQMGQEVILRCVPISNHLYFYWYRQILGQKVEFLVSFYNNEISEKSEIFDDQFSVERPDGSNFTLKIRSTKLEDSAMYFCAILWGDIYEQYFGPGTRLTVT.